This TCR beta chain comes out of a study of T cells expressing NK-cell markers. About the study: TCR beta repertoires came from sorted CD3+CD56+NKG2C+, CD3+CD56+NKG2C- and CD3+CD56-NKG2C+ T cells. Most of the eight sequenced donors tested HCMV-seropositive; one tested seronegative. The study, taken as a whole, reports: The CD3+CD56-NKG2C+ fraction of a handful of donors was likewise dominated by these clonotypes.

Note on this clonotype: The antigen is undetermined.

The CDR3 is 13 residues long. Germline lookup yields CDR1 DFQATT and CDR2 SNEGSKA (reference sequence). 5'RACE template switching with UMIs produced the TCR beta cDNA. TCRdb re-called the 5' RACE reads and catalogs CDR3 proteins one per entry, DNA excluded. In total, the table holds around 550,000 distinct CDR3 sequences. The source material was blood T cells: a sorted CD56 or NKG2C T cell subset, CD4+ or CD8+ T cells, or bulk PBMC T cells (not recorded which). This clonotype was obtained from a man aged 18 to 29 in good health. The V call is TRBV20-1, the J call TRBJ2-2; TCRdb proposes TRBD1, but this gene call is untestable without DNA. CDR3 residues: CSASRDTPGELFF.